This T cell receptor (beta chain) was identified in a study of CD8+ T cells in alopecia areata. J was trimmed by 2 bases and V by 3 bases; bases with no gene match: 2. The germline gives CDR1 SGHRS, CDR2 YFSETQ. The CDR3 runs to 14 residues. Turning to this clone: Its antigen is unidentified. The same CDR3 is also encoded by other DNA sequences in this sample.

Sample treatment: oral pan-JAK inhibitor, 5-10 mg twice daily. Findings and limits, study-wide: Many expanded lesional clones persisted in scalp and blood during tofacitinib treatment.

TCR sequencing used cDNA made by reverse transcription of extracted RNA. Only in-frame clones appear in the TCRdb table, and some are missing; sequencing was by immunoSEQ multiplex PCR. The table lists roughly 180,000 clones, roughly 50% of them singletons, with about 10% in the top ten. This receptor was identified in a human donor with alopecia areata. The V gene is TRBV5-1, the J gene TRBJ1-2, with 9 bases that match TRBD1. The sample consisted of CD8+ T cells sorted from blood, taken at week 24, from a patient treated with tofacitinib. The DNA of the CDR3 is TGCGCCAGCAGCTCAGGACAGGGGAACTATGGCTACACCTTC. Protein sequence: CASSSGQGNYGYTF. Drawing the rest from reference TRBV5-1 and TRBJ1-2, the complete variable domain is KAGVTQTPRYLIKTRGQQVTLSCSPISGHRSVSWYQQTPGQGLQFLFEYFSETQRNKGNFPGRFSGRQFSNSRSEMNVSTLELGDSALYLCASSSGQGNYGYTFGSGTRLTVV.